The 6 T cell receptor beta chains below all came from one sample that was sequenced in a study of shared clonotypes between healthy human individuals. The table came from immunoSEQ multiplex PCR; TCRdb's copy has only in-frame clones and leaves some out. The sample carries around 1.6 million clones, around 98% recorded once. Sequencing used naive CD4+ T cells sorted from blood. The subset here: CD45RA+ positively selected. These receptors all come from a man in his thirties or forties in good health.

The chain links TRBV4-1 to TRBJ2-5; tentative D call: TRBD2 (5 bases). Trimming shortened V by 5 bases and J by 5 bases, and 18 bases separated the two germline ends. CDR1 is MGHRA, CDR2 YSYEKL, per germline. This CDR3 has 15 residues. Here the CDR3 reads CASSYSGRTQETQYF. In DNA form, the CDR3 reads TGCGCCAGCAGCTACTCAGGACGGACTCAGGAGACCCAGTACTTC.

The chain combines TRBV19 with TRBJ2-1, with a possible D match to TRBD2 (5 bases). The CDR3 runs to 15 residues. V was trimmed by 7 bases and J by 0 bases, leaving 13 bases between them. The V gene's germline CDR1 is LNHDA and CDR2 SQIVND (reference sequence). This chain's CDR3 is CASTLSGVSYNEQFF. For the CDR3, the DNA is TGTGCCAGTACCCTAAGCGGAGTCTCCTACAATGAGCAGTTCTTC.

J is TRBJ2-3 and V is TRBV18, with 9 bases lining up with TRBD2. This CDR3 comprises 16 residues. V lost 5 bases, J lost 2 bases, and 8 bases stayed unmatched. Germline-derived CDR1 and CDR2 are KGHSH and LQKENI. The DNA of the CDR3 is TGTGCCAGCTCAGCTCTAGCGGGACACTCCACAGATACGCAGTATTTT. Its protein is CASSALAGHSTDTQYF. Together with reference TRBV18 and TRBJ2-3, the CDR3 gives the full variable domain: NAGVMQNPRHLVRRRGQEARLRCSPMKGHSHVYWYRQLPEEGLKFMVYLQKENIIDESGMPKERFSAEFPKEGPSILRIQQVVRGDSAAYFCASSALAGHSTDTQYFGPGTRLTVL.

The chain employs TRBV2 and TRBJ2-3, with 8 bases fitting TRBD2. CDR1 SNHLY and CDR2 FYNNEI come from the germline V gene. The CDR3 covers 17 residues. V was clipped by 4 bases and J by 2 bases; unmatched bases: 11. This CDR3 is CASSGRGTSGFTDTQYF. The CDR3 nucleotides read TGTGCCAGCAGTGGCCGAGGAACTAGCGGATTCACAGATACGCAGTATTTT.

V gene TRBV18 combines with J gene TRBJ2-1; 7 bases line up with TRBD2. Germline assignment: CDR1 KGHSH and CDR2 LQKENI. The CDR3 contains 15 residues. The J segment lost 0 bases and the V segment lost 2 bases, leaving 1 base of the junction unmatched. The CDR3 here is CASSPGLDSYNEQFF. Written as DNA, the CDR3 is TGTGCCAGCTCACCAGGACTAGACTCCTACAATGAGCAGTTCTTC.

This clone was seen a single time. The CDR3 DNA reads as TGTGCCAGCAGTCCGGAAGTTGGAAGAGGCAATCAGCCCCAGCATTTT. Protein: CASSPEVGRGNQPQHF. The rearrangement joins TRBV28 to TRBJ1-5; D gene uncertain. The germline CDR1 and CDR2 sequences are MDHEN and SYDVKM. V lost 5 bases, J lost 2 bases, and 16 bases lay in between. CDR3 length equals 16 residues.